The entry below describes one T cell receptor beta chain. Its antigen is as yet unknown. V was cut by 5 bases and J by 8 bases, with 16 bases left in between. Germline assignment: CDR1 SEHNR and CDR2 FQNEAQ (reference sequence). The CDR3 contains 14 residues. Each sample had 9.3 x 10^4 or so TCR templates assayed. The protocol was immunoSEQ multiplex PCR, while the TCRdb copy is restricted to in-frame clones and leaves out a portion. The table lists some 100,000 clones, just over 90% of them singletons. The data were obtained in a study of siplizumab effects on memory and regulatory T cells. Whole-study findings and limits: Confirmation was lacking for the suppressive function of proliferating Tregs derived from siplizumab cultures. Naive T cells seemed more diverse than memory cells; they also seemed major alloresponse contributors.

The source material was Tregs sorted from blood. The TCR sequence derives from a human donor in good health. The V gene is TRBV7-9, the J gene TRBJ2-1, with D possibly matching TRBD1 (5 bases). The CDR3 DNA reads as TGTGCCAGCAGCATCGGACACCCTATGGATGAGCAGTTCTTC. It yields the protein CASSIGHPMDEQFF.